This paragraph reports one T cell receptor (beta chain). Its cognate antigen is unknown. These data come from a study of cytomegalovirus exposure and HLA in healthy donors. It was with 60 Vbeta and 13 Jbeta primers that the PCR ran. Assay: immunoSEQ multiplex PCR; the TCRdb copy retains only in-frame clones and omits some. The sample has about 230,000 clones, around 89% seen once. The V end was cut by 1 base, the J end by 0 bases, with 9 bases between. The CDR3 spans 15 residues. Germline V gene data show CDR1 as SNHLY and CDR2 as FYNNEI. The study, taken as a whole, reports: There was a cluster of highly shared sequence variants that was likely a sequencing artifact. Upon later analysis, TCR association rates were observed to vary by HLA locus, being highest for DRB1 and lowest for HLA-C.

The sequence derives from a woman aged 18-29 years in good health and CMV-seronegative. The V and J genes are TRBV2 and TRBJ2-5; D possibly corresponds to TRBD2 (6 bases). Sequenced material: PBMCs. The CDR3 here is CASSEGTTYQETQYF. Written as DNA, the CDR3 is TGTGCCAGCAGTGAAGGGACTACGTACCAAGAGACCCAGTACTTC.